A single sample is the source of the 31 T cell receptor beta chains below, sequenced in a study of tumor-infiltrating lymphocytes in glioblastoma multiforme. TCR beta libraries were built from RNA through three nested multiplex PCR rounds using modified ARM-PCR. From the multiplex PCR reads, TCRdb called clonotypes with MiXCR, one entry per CDR3 protein. The sample contains about 15,000 distinct CDR3 sequences, roughly 71% of which appear only once. Sequences were obtained from brain tumor tissue. These receptors came from a male donor with glioblastoma.

The chain carries TRBV11-3 and TRBJ2-1; no reliable D call. Trimming took off 2 bases at V and 9 bases at J, with 8 bases between the two ends. Per the germline V gene, CDR1 is SGHNT and CDR2 is YENEEA. CDR3 length: 12 residues. The CDR3 nucleotides are TGTGCCAGCAGCTTATCGAGGTGTGAGCAGTTCTTC. As protein: CASSLSRCEQFF.

This sequence joins TRBV6-5 and TRBJ2-5; 7 bases are shared with TRBD1. The CDR3 is made up of 13 amino acids. The germline V gene has CDR1 MNHEY and CDR2 SVGAGI. V shed 4 bases, J shed 5 bases, and the junction held 4 bases outside the gene matches. The CDR3 spells CASSSYRGETQYF. The CDR3 DNA reads TGTGCCAGCAGTTCTTACAGGGGCGAGACCCAGTACTTC.

As regards this clonotype: A much larger clone differs by one base, so this may be a read error. The J gene is TRBJ1-2, the V gene TRBV2; a weak D match, TRBD1 (6 bases). Germline V gives CDR1 SNHLY, CDR2 FYNNEI. The CDR3 runs to 15 residues. The CDR3: CVSSISQGPGYGYTF. DNA for the CDR3: TGTGTCAGCAGTATATCTCAGGGGCCGGGCTATGGCTACACCTTC.

In regard to this clonotype: Here the CDR3 omits its conserved ending phenylalanine or tryptophan, so a read error is the likely source. It is unclear where the CDR3 begins or ends on the DNA, so no DNA is shown, and the CDR3 is as TCRdb lists it. V is TRBV28 and J is TRBJ2-2; TRBD1 is the table's D call and was not checked against the DNA. CDR1 and CDR2 (germline): MDHEN, SYDVKM. The CDR3 is made up of 16 amino acids, end residues included. CDR3 sequence reads: CASSLSEGAGTGELLL.

This chain links TRBV29-1 with TRBJ1-6; tentatively, D is TRBD1 (6 bases). V lost 4 bases to trimming and J lost 17 bases, with 21 bases between them. Per germline, CDR1 SQVTM and CDR2 ANQGSEA. CDR3 length equals 13 residues. CDR3 DNA: TGCAGCGTTGCCATGGACAGAGAATCTCCCTTCCACTTT. Protein product: CSVAMDRESPFHF.

Many counts were recorded for this clonotype. The chain combines TRBV30 with TRBJ1-2; D is uncertain. Per the germline V gene, CDR1 is GTSNPN and CDR2 is SVGIG (reference sequence). V lost 3 bases and J lost 8, with 13 bases in between. This CDR3 is 12 amino acids long. The CDR3 sequence is CAWRWQFEGYTF. CDR3 DNA sequence: TGTGCCTGGAGATGGCAGTTTGAGGGCTACACCTTC.

In its sample, this clonotype is medium-sized (0.01 to 0.1%). This chain links TRBV7-9 with TRBJ1-4; D gene unclear. V lost 2 bases, J lost 5 bases, and 9 bases lay in between. CDR3 length equals 14 residues. CDR1 is SEHNR, CDR2 FQNEAQ, per germline (reference sequence). The CDR3 region has the DNA TGTGCCAGCAGCTTACGGCGAGAGAATGAAAAACTGTTTTTT. Translating it yields CASSLRRENEKLFF.

The chain links TRBV4-1 to TRBJ2-4, with 12 bases aligning to TRBD1. V was pared by 2 bases and J by 5 bases, with 7 bases of the junction left unmatched. Per the germline V gene, CDR1 is MGHRA and CDR2 is YSYEKL. The CDR3 consists of 17 residues. The CDR3 reads CASSQLPGQGAQNIQYF. In DNA, the CDR3 is TGCGCCAGCAGCCAATTACCGGGACAGGGGGCCCAAAACATTCAGTACTTC.

A remark on this clonotype: Compared with germline, one end of the junction differs, possibly owing to a read error. The chain carries TRBV11-2 and TRBJ2-3; possible D gene TRBD2, 6 bases. The CDR3 contains 17 residues. Per the germline V gene, CDR1 is SGHAT and CDR2 is FQNNGV. CDR3 nucleotide sequence: TGTGCCAGCATCTTAGATCCTGCAGACACTAGCACAGATTCGCAGTGTTTT. It specifies CASILDPADTSTDSQCF.

Turning to this clonotype: Given the absence of the conserved phenylalanine or tryptophan at the CDR3 end, a read error is likely. No DNA is shown, since the ends of the CDR3 on it are uncertain; the CDR3 is the one TCRdb lists. V usage is TRBV30 and J usage is TRBJ2-6. The CDR3 is 14 residues long, ends included. CDR1 and CDR2 from the germline V gene are GTSNPN and SVGIG (reference sequence). This chain's CDR3 is CACTGCSGANALTC.

The chain employs TRBV11-3 and TRBJ2-5; tentatively, D is TRBD2 (5 bases). The V gene's germline CDR1 is SGHNT and CDR2 YENEEA. Between the trimmed V and J ends, which lost 3 bases and 4 bases, there was a span of 24 bases. The CDR3 consists of 18 residues. For the CDR3, the DNA is TGTGCCAGCAGCTTCTCTAGGAAGGGCCTAAGCGAGGGAGAGACCCAGTACTTC. This encodes CASSFSRKGLSEGETQYF.

The J gene is TRBJ2-7, the V gene TRBV20-1, with a tentative D call TRBD2 (6 bases). V was trimmed by 8 bases and J by 4 bases, leaving 24 bases between them. Germline assignment: CDR1 DFQATT and CDR2 SNEGSKA (reference sequence). The CDR3 extends over 15 amino acids. CDR3 DNA: TGCAGTACAAGAGAAGGGACCTCGGAGGGTTACGAGCAGTACTTC. Translated, it gives CSTREGTSEGYEQYF.

J is TRBJ2-2 and V is TRBV28; 10 nucleotides line up with TRBD1. V lost 7 bases, J lost 3 bases, and 2 bases stayed unmatched. The CDR3 has 14 residues. Germline values: CDR1 MDHEN, CDR2 SYDVKM. DNA for the CDR3: TGTGCCAGCAAAGGGACAGGGGACACCGGGGAGCTGTTTTTT. It yields the protein CASKGTGDTGELFF.

This clonotype appeared once. The rearrangement joins TRBV4-3 to TRBJ1-2, with D unclear. The CDR3 is 15 amino acids. V shed 4 bases and J shed 4 bases, with 16 bases lying between them. Germline CDR1 is LGHNA and CDR2 is YSLEER. The CDR3 loop reads CASSPDVTRAYGYTF. The CDR3, as DNA: TGCGCCAGCAGCCCAGACGTAACCCGGGCCTATGGCTACACCTTC.

In the case of this clonotype: The junction differs from germline at one of its ends, possibly a read error. The V and J genes are TRBV28 and TRBJ2-7, with a possible D match to TRBD2 (6 bases). The CDR3 spans 13 residues. Per the germline V gene, CDR1 is MDHEN and CDR2 is SYDVKM. For the CDR3, the DNA is TGCGCCAGCACGACGGGAGAGGTCTACGAGCAGTACTTC. Its translation: CASTTGEVYEQYF.

With regard to this clonotype: One end of the junction is discordant with germline, which a read error may explain. The V gene is TRBV20-1, the J gene TRBJ1-1; D gene uncertain. The CDR3 runs to 14 residues. Germline V gene sequence: CDR1 DFQATT, CDR2 SNEGSKA (reference sequence). CDR3 in amino acids: CSASNPRGWIEAFF. The CDR3 coding sequence is TGCAGTGCTAGTAATCCCCGAGGGTGGATTGAAGCCTTCTTT.

About this clonotype: One junction end disagrees with the germline gene, perhaps due to a read error. This chain connects TRBV5-1 to TRBJ1-1; 7 positions agree with TRBD1. Germline values: CDR1 SGHRS, CDR2 YFSETQ. CDR3 size: 13 residues. The CDR3 reads CASSQDRNTEAFF. The CDR3, as DNA: TGCGCCAGCAGCCAGGACAGGAACACAGAAGCTTTCTTT.

In this sample, this clonotype turned up many times. The chain recombines TRBV6-2 or TRBV6-3 with TRBJ2-1; D ambiguous. This CDR3 contains 13 residues. V was clipped by 2 bases and J by 5 bases, with 7 bases between them. Germline CDR1 reads MNHEY; CDR2 reads SVGEGT. This CDR3 is CASSYELHNEQFF. CDR3 bases: TGTGCCAGCAGTTACGAGCTTCACAATGAGCAGTTCTTC.

The genes are TRBV20-1 and TRBJ2-3; 14 bases match TRBD2. Germline V gene data show CDR1 as DFQATT and CDR2 as SNEGSKA (reference sequence). This CDR3 region has 20 residues. V shed 3 bases and J 6 bases; nucleotides not matched to a gene: 20. The CDR3 sequence is CSASRPRLAGGPSSMDTQYF. The CDR3 nucleotides read TGCAGTGCTAGTCGCCCTAGACTAGCGGGAGGGCCGAGTAGCATGGATACGCAGTATTTT.

As to this clonotype: This sequence may be a read error, since a much larger clone differs from it by one base. The J gene is TRBJ2-5, the V gene TRBV6-5, with 7 positions matching TRBD1. The length of the CDR3 is 14 residues. Germline CDR1 MNHEY, CDR2 SVGAGI. The J segment lost 6 bases and the V segment lost 6 bases, leaving 10 bases of the junction unmatched. The CDR3 spells CASRQDRLQKTQYF. The DNA of the CDR3 is TGTGCCAGCAGACAGGACAGGCTCCAGAAGACCCAGTACTTC.

In regard to this clonotype: At one boundary the junction diverges from the germline segment, which might be a read error. The gene calls are TRBV29-1 and TRBJ1-1; tentative D call: TRBD1 (5 bases). Looked up from germline, CDR1 is SQVTM and CDR2 is ANQGSEA. The CDR3 loop spans 12 amino acids. The chain's CDR3 is CSVGATESARGF. As DNA, the CDR3 is TGCAGCGTTGGGGCGACAGAGAGTGCCCGGGGCTTT.

Comment on this clonotype: One end of the junction varies from germline; a read error may be responsible. The rearrangement joins TRBV5-5 to TRBJ2-1; possibly TRBD2 for D (5 bases). Germline loops: CDR1 SGHKS, CDR2 YYEKEE (reference sequence). The CDR3 consists of 12 residues. The CDR3, as DNA: TGTGCCACCAGCTTGGCGGGCGATGCGCAGTTCTTC. It encodes CATSLAGDAQFF.

With regard to this clonotype: The junction shows a germline mismatch at one end, possibly a read error. The chain carries TRBV28 and TRBJ2-5; perhaps TRBD1 as D (5 bases). The CDR3 sequence is 15 residues long. Germline V gene data show CDR1 as MDHEN and CDR2 as SYDVKM. CDR3 region: CASSLGSTVEETQYF. CDR3 nucleotide sequence: TGCGCCAGCAGCCTAGGGTCGACAGTGGAAGAGACCCAGTACTTC.

This clonotype was counted between two and nine times. The conserved phenylalanine or tryptophan normally closing the CDR3 is absent here, so this likely arose from a read error. The chain combines TRBV29-1 with TRBJ1-2; 11 nucleotides match TRBD1. The CDR3 length is 14 residues. The V gene end was trimmed by 6 bases and the J gene end by 8 bases; junction bases not matched to a gene: 11. Germline CDR1 is SQVTM and CDR2 is ANQGSEA. The CDR3 DNA reads as TGCAGCGTGGCCGGGACAGGGGGGGGCAACGGCTACACCCTT. It is translated as CSVAGTGGGNGYTL.

This clonotype is medium-sized (0.01 to 0.1%) within its sample. The junction and the germline gene differ at one end; a read error may be behind it. The V call is TRBV6-1, the J call TRBJ2-7; D remains ambiguous. CDR3 length: 10 amino acids. The V gene's germline CDR1 is MNHNS and CDR2 SASEGT. CDR3 nucleotides: TGTGCCAGCGGTGAATACGAGCAGTACTTC. Amino acid sequence: CASGEYEQYF.

Comments on this clonotype: One junction end disagrees with the germline gene, perhaps due to a read error. This sequence joins TRBV5-1 and TRBJ2-1, with 10 nucleotides matching TRBD2. CDR3 length: 16 amino acids. CDR1 is SGHRS and CDR2 is YFSETQ in the germline V gene. Here the CDR3 DNA reads TGCGCCAGCAGACGGACTAGCGGAAGGGTAGACAATAAGCAGTTCTTC. Translation: CASRRTSGRVDNKQFF.

This clonotype was counted a few times. The V and J genes are TRBV6-5 and TRBJ1-1; possible D gene TRBD1, 5 bases. The CDR3 is 13 residues long. CDR1 is MNHEY, CDR2 SVGAGI, per germline. The V end lost 6 bases, the J end lost 6 bases, and 14 bases lay between the germline ends. CDR3 amino acids: CASRRQSWAEAFF. DNA of the CDR3: TGTGCCAGCAGAAGACAGTCGTGGGCTGAAGCTTTCTTT.

Remarks on this clonotype: A junction boundary mismatches the germline segment, possibly from a read error. The chain combines TRBV5-5 with TRBJ2-5; D possibly corresponds to TRBD2 (5 bases). The CDR3 loop spans 12 amino acids. In germline, CDR1 is SGHKS, CDR2 YYEKEE (reference sequence). CDR3 sequence reads: CASSLGSETQYF. CDR3 DNA sequence: TGTGCCAGCAGTTTGGGGAGCGAGACTCAGTACTTC.

There are a few counts of this clonotype. The V and J genes are TRBV5-4 and TRBJ1-2; maybe TRBD1 (5 bases). The CDR3 consists of 16 residues. Germline V CDR1 and CDR2: SGHNT, YYREEE (reference sequence). V dropped 5 bases and J dropped 3 bases, with 20 bases sitting between them. The CDR3 reads CASSRGTKTHYYGYTF. The DNA of the CDR3 is TGTGCCAGCAGTAGAGGGACGAAAACTCACTACTATGGCTACACCTTC.

This chain joins TRBV6-2 or TRBV6-3 and TRBJ2-7, with 8 bases aligning to TRBD1. Germline V gene lookup returns CDR1 MNHEY and CDR2 SVGEGT. The ends lost 7 bases at V and 5 bases at J; junction bases unmatched: 13. The CDR3 runs 15 residues. The CDR3 coding sequence is TGTGCCAGCAACCCCGATGCGGACAGGGCTAACGAGCAGTACTTC. It specifies CASNPDADRANEQYF.

This clonotype was recorded a few times. The rearrangement links TRBV11-2 to TRBJ2-1; D remains ambiguous. This CDR3 has 13 residues. Trimming removed 5 bases at V and 6 bases at J, with 11 bases between. Per germline, CDR1 SGHAT and CDR2 FQNNGV. In DNA form, the CDR3 reads TGTGCCAGCAGCAACGGACCTTCCAATGAGCAGTTCTTC. Its protein is CASSNGPSNEQFF.